Listed here are 32 T cell receptor beta chains from one sample, sequenced in a study of Graves' ophthalmopathy and Graves' hyperthyroidism. Amplified TCR beta CDR3 regions were obtained using RNA transcripts as template. Scientists carried out first-round RT-PCR using HTBI primers and then a second-round multiplex PCR. TCRdb itself ran the multiplex PCR reads through MiXCR, one entry per CDR3 protein. In the table there are hundreds of thousands of distinct CDR3 sequences, roughly 20% of which are singletons. Sequenced sample: peripheral blood. Receptors were obtained from a woman between 18 and 29 years old with stable Graves' hyperthyroidism.

As regards this clonotype: A much larger clone lies a single base off, so this may be a read error. Without the conserved terminal phenylalanine or tryptophan, this CDR3 likely stems from a read error. V gene TRBV5-5 combines with J gene TRBJ1-6; TRBD1 is a possible D gene (5 bases). The ends were cut back, 4 bases at V and 7 bases at J, with 6 bases in the middle. The V gene's germline CDR1 is SGHKS and CDR2 YYEKEE (reference sequence). CDR3 length: 12 amino acids. The chain's CDR3 is CASSHRNSPLHS. CDR3 coding DNA: TGTGCCAGCAGCCACAGGAATTCACCCCTCCACTCT.

Concerning this clonotype: Lacking the conserved final phenylalanine or tryptophan, this CDR3 likely reflects a read error. The J gene is TRBJ1-1, the V gene TRBV6-5; weak D call: TRBD1 (6 bases). The V end was cut by 6 bases, the J end by 11 bases, with 22 bases between. CDR3 length: 14 amino acids. The germline V gene has CDR1 MNHEY and CDR2 SVGAGI. CDR3 nucleotides: TGTGCCAGCAGGTACCTCGGACAGAGGAGTCGGGCTTTCGTT. Its translation: CASRYLGQRSRAFV.

At least ten counts were recorded for this clonotype. J is TRBJ2-5 and V is TRBV20-1, with a weak D call TRBD1 (6 bases). The V gene lost 4 bases and the J gene lost 5 bases, with 14 bases spanning the gap. Per germline, CDR1 DFQATT and CDR2 SNEGSKA (reference sequence). The CDR3 sequence is 13 residues long. This chain's CDR3 is CSATRDTLETQYF. DNA for the CDR3: TGCAGTGCTACAAGGGACACCTTGGAGACCCAGTACTTC.

There are many counts of this clonotype. The chain has TRBV20-1 and TRBJ2-7; 9 positions match TRBD2. V gave up 0 bases and J gave up 3 bases; unmatched junction bases: 9. This CDR3 is 16 amino acids long. Germline CDR1 DFQATT, CDR2 SNEGSKA (reference sequence). The CDR3 DNA reads as TGCAGTGCTAGAGATCGGCTAGCGGGAATAATCTACGAGCAGTACTTC. It encodes CSARDRLAGIIYEQYF.

This clonotype was seen ten or more times. This chain connects TRBV9 to TRBJ2-5, with TRBD2 identical over 10 bases. CDR3 length: 17 amino acids. With V trimmed by 0 bases and J by 5 bases, 10 bases remained unmatched. Germline assignment: CDR1 SGDLS and CDR2 YYNGEE. The CDR3 loop reads CASSVGASGSPGETQYF. In DNA, the CDR3 is TGTGCCAGCAGCGTAGGGGCTAGCGGGAGCCCCGGTGAGACCCAGTACTTC.

This clonotype has a count of ten or more. The chain employs TRBV20-1 and TRBJ2-7; D may be TRBD2 (6 bases). Trimming took 2 bases from V and 3 from J, leaving 11 bases between them. This CDR3 has 13 residues. CDR1 and CDR2 (germline): DFQATT, SNEGSKA (reference sequence). The CDR3 spells CSARTPGSYEQYF. The CDR3 region has the DNA TGCAGTGCTAGAACGCCCGGGAGCTACGAGCAGTACTTC.

In this sample, this clonotype turned up many times. The chain couples TRBV20-1 to TRBJ1-5; D is perhaps TRBD1 (5 bases). CDR3 length: 13 amino acids. Germline V gives CDR1 DFQATT, CDR2 SNEGSKA (reference sequence). The germline V and J ends were trimmed by 5 bases and 3 bases, with 11 bases remaining between them. The CDR3 sequence is CSAASRDNQPQHF. The CDR3 region has the DNA TGCAGTGCTGCCTCCAGGGACAATCAGCCCCAGCATTTT.

This clonotype was recorded a few times. This rearrangement joins TRBV12-3 or TRBV12-4 to TRBJ1-5; D is ambiguous. This CDR3 spans 14 amino acids. Trimming cost V 4 bases and J 5 bases, with 12 bases left between them. CDR3 protein: CASSSTSPDQPQHF. Here the CDR3 DNA reads TGTGCCAGCAGTTCAACCTCCCCAGATCAGCCCCAGCATTTT.

This clonotype was detected ten times or more. The rearrangement joins TRBV11-2 to TRBJ2-7; D tentatively reads TRBD1 or TRBD2 (5 bases each). The CDR3 covers 13 residues. The V and J ends lost 1 base and 5 bases respectively, with 9 bases between them. Looked up from germline, CDR1 is SGHAT and CDR2 is FQNNGV. The CDR3 protein is CASSLGLGDEQYF. In DNA, the CDR3 is TGTGCCAGCAGCTTAGGGTTGGGGGACGAGCAGTACTTC.

This clonotype was seen many times. The chain uses TRBV30 and TRBJ2-5; TRBD2 agrees at 10 bases. Trimming took 3 bases from V and 4 from J; bases not matched to a gene: 8. Germline values: CDR1 GTSNPN, CDR2 SVGIG (reference sequence). The CDR3 is made up of 15 amino acids. DNA for the CDR3: TGTGCCTGGAGGAGCGGGAGGGCCAGGGGAGAGACCCAGTACTTC. Amino acids: CAWRSGRARGETQYF.

The sample holds many counts of this clonotype. The rearrangement links TRBV5-1 to TRBJ1-1, with 10 bases aligning to TRBD1. CDR3 length: 15 amino acids. Germline trimming cut 4 bases from V and 6 bases from J; bases unmatched to any gene: 9. Looked up from germline, CDR1 is SGHRS and CDR2 is YFSETQ. DNA of the CDR3: TGCGCCAGCAGCCGAATGACAGGGGGCCTTGCTGAAGCTTTCTTT. Amino acid sequence: CASSRMTGGLAEAFF.

The V and J genes are TRBV10-3 and TRBJ2-7; D possibly matches TRBD1 or TRBD2 (5 bases each). Germline V gene data show CDR1 as ENHRY and CDR2 as SYGVKD. There are 14 residues in the CDR3. With 7 bases removed from V and 0 bases from J, the gap between germline ends came to 13 bases. CDR3 bases: TGTGCCATCACCGGGACCTTGAGCTCCTACGAGCAGTACTTC. Translated: CAITGTLSSYEQYF.

The sample holds a few counts of this clonotype. The chain has TRBV19 and TRBJ2-7; D unclear. V was shortened by 3 bases and J by 0 bases, with 9 bases between the two germline ends. The CDR3 totals 14 residues. Germline V gives CDR1 LNHDA, CDR2 SQIVND (reference sequence). In DNA form, the CDR3 reads TGTGCCAGTAGTATTCAGAGTTCCTCCTACGAGCAGTACTTC. Its translation: CASSIQSSSYEQYF.

This clonotype has ten or more counts. The chain recombines TRBV9 with TRBJ1-3, with 7 bases identical to TRBD1. CDR3 length equals 18 residues. The ends lost 3 bases at V and 0 bases at J; junction bases unmatched: 12. From germline, CDR1 is SGDLS and CDR2 YYNGEE. The CDR3 coding sequence is TGTGCCAGCAGCGCGTTCCGGGACAGCCTTATCTCTGGAAACACCATATATTTT. Its protein product is CASSAFRDSLISGNTIYF.

This clonotype was seen a handful of times. This chain joins TRBV6-5 and TRBJ2-5, with 15 bases aligning to TRBD2. Germline V gene sequence: CDR1 MNHEY, CDR2 SVGAGI. Trimming took 2 bases from V and 5 from J; bases not matched to a gene: 3. The CDR3 contains 16 residues. Here the CDR3 reads CASSYTGTSGGETQYF. DNA of the CDR3: TGTGCCAGCAGTTACACTGGGACTAGCGGGGGGGAGACCCAGTACTTC.

This clonotype was found many times. This chain joins TRBV20-1 and TRBJ2-7; D gene unclear. Germline assignment: CDR1 DFQATT and CDR2 SNEGSKA (reference sequence). The ends were cut back, 0 bases at V and 2 bases at J, with 11 bases in the middle. This CDR3 contains 14 residues. The CDR3 coding sequence is TGCAGTGCTAGAGAGGCAGGCTCCCCCTACGAGCAGTACTTC. Amino acids: CSAREAGSPYEQYF.

In its sample, this clonotype was seen many times. The chain has TRBV28 and TRBJ2-7, with 11 nucleotides matching TRBD2. The V and J ends lost 7 bases and 2 bases, in that order; junction bases with no gene match: 4. Germline CDR1 MDHEN, CDR2 SYDVKM. The CDR3 has 14 amino acids. CDR3 sequence reads: CASTGTSGTYEQYF. CDR3 nucleotide sequence: TGTGCCAGCACCGGGACTAGCGGTACCTACGAGCAGTACTTC.

The table lists this clonotype with many counts. This chain links TRBV10-3 with TRBJ2-7; 7 bases are a match to TRBD1. The V and J ends lost 8 bases and 4 bases, in that order; junction bases with no gene match: 5. The CDR3 is 12 amino acids. CDR1 is ENHRY, CDR2 SYGVKD, per germline. CDR3 coding DNA: TGTGCCATCGGGCAGGGGGTTTACGAGCAGTACTTC. Translation gives CAIGQGVYEQYF.

With regard to this clonotype: Because the CDR3 is missing its conserved closing phenylalanine or tryptophan, this is likely a read error. The gene calls are TRBV20-1 and TRBJ2-3; 9 bases are shared with TRBD2. The CDR3 length is 16 residues. J gave up 6 bases and V 0 bases, and 10 bases lay outside the gene matches. The germline V gene encodes CDR1 DFQATT and CDR2 SNEGSKA (reference sequence). The CDR3 loop is CSARDSLAGSPDTQYC. The CDR3 nucleotides are TGCAGTGCTAGAGATTCGCTAGCGGGGTCTCCCGATACGCAGTATTGT.

This clonotype was seen repeatedly, ten times or more. The J gene is TRBJ1-3, the V gene TRBV4-3; TRBD1 agrees at 10 bases. Germline CDR1 is LGHNA and CDR2 is YSLEER. The junction had 4 bases not matched to a gene; V was cut back by 4 bases and J by 4 bases. The CDR3 consists of 15 residues. Here the CDR3 reads CASSPGTGVGNTIYF. As DNA, the CDR3 is TGCGCCAGCAGCCCCGGGACAGGGGTGGGAAACACCATATATTTT.

This clonotype was seen many times. The rearrangement joins TRBV5-1 to TRBJ2-5, with D hard to call. There are 13 residues in the CDR3. Trimming took off 4 bases at V and 5 bases at J, with 12 bases between the two ends. Germline CDR1 reads SGHRS; CDR2 reads YFSETQ. The CDR3 nucleotides read TGCGCCAGCAGCAAAAGGAAGTCGGAGACCCAGTACTTC. Translated: CASSKRKSETQYF.

The table lists this clonotype with a count of one. The chain uses TRBV25-1 and TRBJ2-5; D possibly uses TRBD1 or TRBD2 (5 bases each). CDR1 and CDR2 from the germline V gene are MGHDK and SYGVNS. This CDR3 comprises 15 residues. V was trimmed by 1 base and J by 5 bases, leaving 14 bases between them. CDR3 bases: TGTGCCAGCAGTGAATTCCCAGGGAGAGGCGAGACCCAGTACTTC. Residues: CASSEFPGRGETQYF.

This clonotype appeared many times. The chain has TRBV5-5 and TRBJ1-1, with 8 nucleotides matching TRBD1. Trimming at V came to 1 base and at J to 3 bases, leaving 5 bases not matched to a gene. CDR1 and CDR2 from the germline V gene are SGHKS and YYEKEE (reference sequence). There are 15 residues in the CDR3. CDR3: CASSLWTGRDTEAFF. CDR3 nucleotide sequence: TGTGCCAGCAGCTTGTGGACAGGGAGGGACACTGAAGCTTTCTTT. Full variable domain (rest looked up from reference TRBV5-5 and TRBJ1-1): DAGVTQSPTHLIKTRGQQVTLRCSPISGHKSVSWYQQVLGQGPQFIFQYYEKEERGRGNFPDRFSARQFPNYSSELNVNALLLGDSALYLCASSLWTGRDTEAFFGQGTRLTVV.

This chain joins TRBV15 and TRBJ1-2; D is uncertain. The CDR3 consists of 16 residues. Germline V gene lookup returns CDR1 LNHNV and CDR2 YYDKDF (reference sequence). With 0 bases removed from V and 3 bases from J, the gap between germline ends came to 14 bases. CDR3 amino acids: CATSRDEQTFYYGYTF. CDR3 bases: TGTGCCACCAGCAGAGACGAACAGACTTTTTACTATGGCTACACCTTC.

This clonotype appeared many times. The CDR3 sequence is CASRNGFGNQPQHF. The CDR3 coding sequence is TGTGCCAGCAGAAATGGGTTCGGCAATCAGCCCCAGCATTTT. The chain couples TRBV2 to TRBJ1-5; no clear D gene. This CDR3 region has 14 residues. The germline V gene has CDR1 SNHLY and CDR2 FYNNEI. Trimming took off 6 bases at V and 2 bases at J, with 11 bases between the two ends.

This clonotype has a count of ten or more. The V call is TRBV2, the J call TRBJ1-1; D uncertain. V dropped 5 bases and J dropped 7 bases, with 11 bases sitting between them. Germline loops: CDR1 SNHLY, CDR2 FYNNEI. This CDR3 has 12 amino acids. The CDR3 DNA reads TGTGCCAGCAGTTTAGGACGGATTGAAGCTTTCTTT. Protein: CASSLGRIEAFF.

This clonotype was detected only a few times. The chain uses TRBV11-2 and TRBJ2-5; TRBD2 agrees at 16 bases. The CDR3 consists of 17 residues. The trim removed 6 bases at V and 5 bases at J, leaving 9 bases unmatched. The V gene's germline CDR1 is SGHAT and CDR2 FQNNGV. CDR3 loop: CASRLGTSGRAGETQYF. For the CDR3, the DNA is TGTGCCAGCAGGCTGGGGACTAGCGGGAGGGCCGGGGAGACCCAGTACTTC.

In its sample, this clonotype was seen many times. J is TRBJ2-5 and V is TRBV12-3 or TRBV12-4; no clear D. CDR3 length: 12 amino acids. The V end was cut by 2 bases, the J end by 7 bases, with 8 bases between. The CDR3: CASSLTVGTQYF. The CDR3 DNA is TGTGCCAGCAGTTTAACGGTGGGGACCCAGTACTTC.

This clonotype was seen repeatedly, ten times or more. This chain uses TRBV11-2 with TRBJ2-5; no definite D call. The CDR3 is 14 amino acids. Trimming pared 1 base from V and 3 bases from J, leaving 9 bases between. The germline gives CDR1 SGHAT, CDR2 FQNNGV. The CDR3 nucleotides are TGTGCCAGCAGCTTAGCCGTGGGGAAAGAGACCCAGTACTTC. It specifies CASSLAVGKETQYF.

This clonotype was seen many times. V usage is TRBV10-2 and J usage is TRBJ2-7, with 11 nucleotides matching TRBD2. CDR1 WSHSY and CDR2 SAAADI come from the germline V gene. The CDR3 covers 14 residues. Germline trimming cut 6 bases from V and 6 bases from J; bases unmatched to any gene: 7. The CDR3 nucleotides are TGCGCCAGCAGACCGGGACTAGCGGTTCCCGAGCAGTACTTC. This translates into CASRPGLAVPEQYF.

The sample holds many counts of this clonotype. J is TRBJ1-5 and V is TRBV6-2 or TRBV6-3; 8 nucleotides line up with TRBD1. The CDR3 totals 13 residues. Germline CDR1 reads MNHEY; CDR2 reads SVGEGT. V was pared by 10 bases and J by 4 bases, with 6 bases of the junction left unmatched. The CDR3: CATGQGSNQPQHF. The CDR3 DNA follows: TGTGCCACCGGACAGGGAAGTAATCAGCCCCAGCATTTT.

Worth noting for this clonotype: One junction end does not reproduce the germline sequence, and a read error may be involved. V gene TRBV7-3 combines with J gene TRBJ1-1; maybe TRBD1 (5 bases). CDR1 is SGHTA, CDR2 FQGTGA, per germline. CDR3 length: 15 amino acids. CDR3 residues: CASSLAGTLNTEACF. In DNA form, the CDR3 reads TGTGCCAGCAGCTTAGCCGGGACGCTGAACACTGAAGCTTGCTTT. The full variable domain, with the rest looked up from reference TRBV7-3 and TRBJ1-1, is GAGVSQTPSNKVTEKGKYVELRCDPISGHTALYWYRQSLGQGPEFLIYFQGTGAADDSGLPNDRFFAVRPEGSVSTLKIQRTERGDSAVYLCASSLAGTLNTEACFGQGTRLTVV.